Included here is one T cell receptor (beta chain) sequence, with context. The antigen this receptor binds is unknown. No much larger clone exists at a distance of one base, and base qualities are not known. Other DNA sequences in the sample encode the same CDR3. Measured from the cysteine to the phenylalanine, the CDR3 is 13 residues long. The retained sequence is limited to the CDR3, 39 bases, with the frame set at the first base. V is pruned by 4 bases and J by 5 bases, leaving 4 bases of the junction without a gene match. The germline V gene encodes CDR1 LNHDA and CDR2 SQIVND (reference sequence). This record belongs to a study of chemoradiotherapy in HPV16-positive cancers (dated by TCRdb to about 2022). Regarding the research as a whole: Candidate HPV-specific T-cell clones and common TCR motifs were defined by functional T-cell assays performed on cells from two HPV16-positive patients. The study asked whether T-cell immunity against the HPV oncoproteins E6 and E7 changes during chemoradiotherapy and whether it affects survival. TCR repertoires from some 90 patients with HPV-related cancers were then used to track the candidate HPV-specific TCRs and motifs. The full study reports these points: The functional definition of HPV-specific T cells was derived from only two HPV16-positive patients, and the survival association was reported for HPV16-positive patients. Expansion of candidate HPV-specific clones and E7-related TCR motifs was observed in the tumor microenvironment during treatment, whereas no such expansion was observed for non-HPV-specific T cells. In HPV16-positive patients, expansion of HPV-responsive T cells during chemoradiotherapy was found to be associated with improved recurrence-free survival.

Libraries were made using the immunoSEQ multiplex PCR assay. In its TCRdb copy, this immuneACCESS table keeps in-frame sequences only and misses some clones. Where compared with another copy, unresolved V genes explain less than half of these, and the others have no known cause. In this sample the table shows 40,000 to 65,000 clones, around 90% of which occur a single time. 3% to 4% of the sample goes to the ten largest clones. Because repertoires were sampled repeatedly during chemoradiotherapy, clonal expansion in the tumor microenvironment could be followed. This receptor was identified in a human donor with HPV-associated anogenital cancer. Source: blood, taken from a patient who underwent chemoradiotherapy. The sequence joins TRBV19 to TRBJ2-7; 8 nucleotides in the junction match TRBD1. The base sequence is TGTGCCAGTAGTACCGACAGGGGCAACGAGCAGTACTTC. This codes for CASSTDRGNEQYF. When the CDR3 is completed using the reference TRBV19 and TRBJ2-7 genes on either side, the full variable domain is DGGITQSPKYLFRKEGQNVTLSCEQNLNHDAMYWYRQDPGQGLRLIYYSQIVNDFQKGDIAEGYSVSREKKESFPLTVTSAQKNPTAFYLCASSTDRGNEQYFGPGTRLTVT.